The 23 T cell receptor beta chains below come from one sample, sequenced in a study of T cells in Graves' hyperthyroidism and ophthalmopathy. RNA transcripts served as the template for amplifying TCR beta CDR3 regions. HTBI primers were used for first-round RT-PCR of the TCR CDR3. TCRdb redid the calling of the multiplex PCR reads with MiXCR, one entry per CDR3 protein. The sample lists about 270,000 distinct CDR3 sequences, 12% to 15% seen once, with 30% to 35% in the top ten. Material: blood. Receptors were obtained from a woman in her 50s with Graves' hyperthyroidism that later progressed to Graves' ophthalmopathy.

This clonotype has at least ten counts. The CDR3 nucleotides read TGTGCCAGCAGTTCCTTCGGGGGGGTCGATCTCCGGACCCAGCATTTT. Protein product: CASSSFGGVDLRTQHF. This chain joins TRBV28 and TRBJ1-5; D perhaps matches TRBD1 (5 bases). Germline V gives CDR1 MDHEN, CDR2 SYDVKM. This CDR3 has 16 amino acids. Trimming pared 4 bases from V and 11 bases from J, leaving 24 bases between.

There are a few counts of this clonotype. CDR3 loop: CASSLAWEITYEQYF. As DNA, the CDR3 is TGTGCCAGTAGTCTTGCGTGGGAGATAACCTACGAGCAGTACTTC. The genes are TRBV19 and TRBJ2-7, with D tentatively TRBD2 (5 bases). The CDR3 consists of 15 residues. Germline values: CDR1 LNHDA, CDR2 SQIVND (reference sequence). The ends were cut back, 5 bases at V and 2 bases at J, with 16 bases in the middle.

This clonotype showed up just a few times. The chain recombines TRBV6-1 with TRBJ1-4; unclear D gene. This CDR3 contains 13 residues. The V gene lost 7 bases and the J gene lost 8 bases, with 14 bases spanning the gap. Germline CDR1 and CDR2: MNHNS and SASEGT. CDR3 DNA sequence: TGTGCCAGCATCGGAGTAATATGGGAAAAACTGTTTTTT. Translation gives CASIGVIWEKLFF.

This clonotype was seen a few times. A read error may be the cause here, since a much bigger clone is one base away. This chain joins TRBV6-1 and TRBJ2-7; 8 positions agree with TRBD2. CDR3 length: 14 amino acids. Germline loops: CDR1 MNHNS, CDR2 SASEGT. DNA for the CDR3: TGTGCCAGCAGGAAGCTAGCGGGTCTATACGAGCGGTACTTC. Amino acid sequence: CASRKLAGLYERYF.

This clonotype came up many times. The chain links TRBV2 to TRBJ1-1, with 8 nucleotides matching TRBD1. Trimming cost V 10 bases and J 0 bases; bases outside gene matches: 19. The CDR3 runs to 18 residues. In germline, CDR1 is SNHLY, CDR2 FYNNEI. Here the CDR3 reads CATLRGAGGVWVNTEAFF. CDR3 coding DNA: TGTGCCACCCTTAGAGGGGCAGGGGGCGTCTGGGTGAACACTGAAGCTTTCTTT.

Comments on this clonotype: A single base separates this from a much larger clone, so it may be a read error. This sequence joins TRBV19 and TRBJ1-5, with D possibly TRBD1 on 5 matching bases. CDR1 LNHDA and CDR2 SQIVND come from the germline V gene (reference sequence). Deletions cut 5 bases from V and 5 bases from J, with 10 bases between. The CDR3 extends over 13 amino acids. CDR3 loop: CASSQTVYQPQHF. The CDR3 nucleotides read TGTGCCAGTAGTCAGACAGTCTATCAGCCCCAGCATTTT.

This clonotype was recorded at least ten times. The chain is built from TRBV30 and TRBJ2-7, with 9 bases lining up with TRBD1. V dropped 1 base and J dropped 4; count of bases not matched to a gene: 8. The V gene's germline CDR1 is GTSNPN and CDR2 SVGIG (reference sequence). This CDR3 region has 15 residues. The CDR3 reads CAWSGERTGVYEQYF. DNA for the CDR3: TGTGCCTGGAGTGGGGAGAGGACAGGGGTTTACGAGCAGTACTTC.

This clonotype was seen only a few times. The chain combines TRBV28 with TRBJ1-2; 7 nucleotides agree with TRBD1. V was pared by 5 bases and J by 8 bases, with 8 bases of the junction left unmatched. The germline V gene encodes CDR1 MDHEN and CDR2 SYDVKM. The CDR3 is 13 amino acids. The CDR3 sequence is CASSRGGARGYTF. The CDR3 DNA reads as TGTGCCAGCAGTCGAGGGGGCGCACGGGGCTACACCTTC.

This chain links TRBV7-9 with TRBJ2-5, with 7 bases aligning to TRBD1. Trimming removed 2 bases from V and 5 bases from J; junction bases left unmatched: 8. Germline-derived CDR1 and CDR2 are SEHNR and FQNEAQ (reference sequence). The CDR3 totals 15 residues. Here the CDR3 DNA reads TGTGCCAGCAGCTTAAGGTCAGGGGGTTGGGAGACCCAGTACTTC. Its translation: CASSLRSGGWETQYF.

The chain joins TRBV20-1 to TRBJ2-1; 9 positions agree with TRBD2. The germline V gene encodes CDR1 DFQATT and CDR2 SNEGSKA (reference sequence). The CDR3 covers 15 residues. The J segment lost 0 bases and the V segment lost 5 bases, leaving 5 bases of the junction unmatched. The CDR3 loop reads CSADLAGPSYNEQFF. The CDR3, as DNA: TGCAGTGCTGACCTAGCGGGACCCTCCTACAATGAGCAGTTCTTC.

This clonotype came up many times. The CDR3 region has the DNA TGTGCCAGCAGCTTAGAGGCAGGGGGCTGGACTGAAGCTTTCTTT. Protein sequence: CASSLEAGGWTEAFF. The chain uses TRBV7-9 and TRBJ1-1, with 8 positions matching TRBD1. With V trimmed by 1 base and J by 5 bases, 6 bases remained unmatched. From germline, CDR1 is SEHNR and CDR2 FQNEAQ (reference sequence). The CDR3 runs 15 residues.

This clonotype occurred many times. This chain uses TRBV18 with TRBJ2-7, with a weak D call TRBD2 (5 bases). CDR3 size: 16 residues. The V gene's germline CDR1 is KGHSH and CDR2 LQKENI. Deletions cut 3 bases from V and 4 bases from J, with 19 bases between. CDR3 in amino acids: CASSPPGSHRGYEQYF. The CDR3, as DNA: TGTGCCAGCTCACCCCCGGGGAGCCACAGAGGTTACGAGCAGTACTTC.

This clonotype was found many times. V and J are TRBV7-9 and TRBJ2-7; weak D call: TRBD2 (5 bases). This CDR3 contains 13 residues. Trimming took 5 bases from V and 2 from J, leaving 10 bases between them. The V gene's germline CDR1 is SEHNR and CDR2 FQNEAQ (reference sequence). The CDR3 loop reads CASSPAGTYEQYF. CDR3 DNA: TGTGCCAGCAGCCCTGCCGGGACCTACGAGCAGTACTTC.

This clonotype was recorded many times. The V and J genes are TRBV30 and TRBJ2-2; D is ambiguous. Per germline, CDR1 GTSNPN and CDR2 SVGIG (reference sequence). The V gene lost 2 bases and the J gene lost 1 base, with 2 bases spanning the gap. The CDR3 extends over 12 amino acids. In DNA, the CDR3 is TGTGCCTGGAGTATGAACACCGGGGAGCTGTTTTTT. Residues: CAWSMNTGELFF.

The rearrangement uses TRBV9 and TRBJ1-2; D is unresolved. The germline V gene has CDR1 SGDLS and CDR2 YYNGEE. This CDR3 contains 12 residues. V shed 3 bases and J shed 6 bases, with 9 bases lying between them. The chain's CDR3 is CASSATYNGYTF. Here the CDR3 DNA reads TGTGCCAGCAGCGCAACATATAATGGCTACACCTTC.

This sequence joins TRBV12-3 or TRBV12-4 and TRBJ2-3; 16 nucleotides agree with TRBD2. The CDR3 has 16 residues. V trimming: 4 bases; J trimming: 3 bases; junction bases outside the gene matches: 1. The CDR3 DNA follows: TGTGCCAGCAGTTGGGGACTAGCGGGAGGGACAGATACGCAGTATTTT. This gives the protein CASSWGLAGGTDTQYF.

The chain joins TRBV7-3 to TRBJ2-1; 9 nucleotides match TRBD2. Germline V gene sequence: CDR1 SGHTA, CDR2 FQGTGA. CDR3 length: 16 residues. J lost 9 bases, V lost 2 bases, and 11 bases had no gene match. CDR3 loop: CASSLWGAGTSFEQFF. CDR3 nucleotides: TGTGCCAGCAGCTTATGGGGAGCCGGGACTAGCTTTGAGCAGTTCTTC.

Notes on this clonotype: A read error may be the cause here, since a much bigger clone is one base away. The chain joins TRBV27 to TRBJ1-1, with 7 bases fitting TRBD1. This CDR3 spans 14 amino acids. Germline V gives CDR1 MNHEY, CDR2 SMNVEV (reference sequence). CDR3 protein: CASSYRGQGTEALF. CDR3 DNA: TGTGCCAGCAGTTACAGGGGCCAAGGAACTGAAGCTCTCTTT.

This clonotype turned up a few times. The chain combines TRBV5-1 with TRBJ1-3, with D possibly TRBD1 on 5 matching bases. The CDR3 extends over 14 amino acids. The germline CDR1 and CDR2 sequences are SGHRS and YFSETQ. Trimming shortened V by 1 base and J by 2 bases, and 7 bases separated the two germline ends. For the CDR3, the DNA is TGCGCCAGCAGCTTGTCACAGGCTGGAAACACCATATATTTT. Protein: CASSLSQAGNTIYF. Looking up the rest from reference TRBV5-1 and TRBJ1-3 gives the full variable domain: KAGVTQTPRYLIKTRGQQVTLSCSPISGHRSVSWYQQTPGQGLQFLFEYFSETQRNKGNFPGRFSGRQFSNSRSEMNVSTLELGDSALYLCASSLSQAGNTIYFGEGSWLTVV.

The CDR3 bases are TGTGCCAGCAGCCCCGGAAGTGGACTGAGAAATGGCTACACCTTC. Its translation: CASSPGSGLRNGYTF. V and J are TRBV9 and TRBJ1-2, with D hard to call. V was shortened by 4 bases and J by 6 bases, with 19 bases between the two germline ends. The germline CDR1 and CDR2 sequences are SGDLS and YYNGEE. CDR3 size: 15 residues.

This clonotype was counted ten times or more. V is TRBV3-1 and J is TRBJ2-3; D gene uncertain. Germline assignment: CDR1 LGHDT and CDR2 YNNKEL (reference sequence). V was trimmed by 1 base and J by 2 bases, leaving 10 bases between them. This CDR3 contains 15 residues. This CDR3 is CASSQGVLTTDTQYF. The DNA of the CDR3 is TGTGCCAGCAGCCAAGGGGTCTTGACCACAGATACGCAGTATTTT.

CDR3 in amino acids: CAIPQNGGNTIYF. In DNA, the CDR3 is TGTGCCATCCCTCAGAACGGCGGTAACACCATATATTTT. The chain links TRBV10-3 to TRBJ1-3; D is ambiguous. The CDR3 is 13 residues long. The V gene lost 8 bases and the J gene lost 7 bases, with 15 bases spanning the gap. CDR1 and CDR2 (germline): ENHRY, SYGVKD.

This clonotype was observed many times. The rearrangement links TRBV3-1 to TRBJ2-1, with D perhaps matching TRBD2 (5 bases). The germline gives CDR1 LGHDT, CDR2 YNNKEL (reference sequence). This CDR3 is built from 12 residues. V dropped 4 bases and J dropped 4 bases, with 5 bases sitting between them. CDR3 in amino acids: CASSRGYNEQFF. CDR3 DNA: TGTGCCAGCAGCCGAGGGTACAATGAGCAGTTCTTC.